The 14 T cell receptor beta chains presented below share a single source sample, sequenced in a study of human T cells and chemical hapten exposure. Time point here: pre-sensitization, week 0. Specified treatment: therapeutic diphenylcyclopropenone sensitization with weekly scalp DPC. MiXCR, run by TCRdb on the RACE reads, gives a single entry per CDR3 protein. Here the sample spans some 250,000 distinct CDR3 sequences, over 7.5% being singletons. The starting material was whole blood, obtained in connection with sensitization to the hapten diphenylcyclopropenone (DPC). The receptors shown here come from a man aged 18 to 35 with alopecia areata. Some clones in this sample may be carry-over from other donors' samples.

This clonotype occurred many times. CDR3 in amino acids: CATAGAGTDTQYF. The CDR3 nucleotides read TGTGCCACCGCGGGAGCGGGCACAGATACGCAGTATTTT. The chain is built from TRBV24-1 and TRBJ2-3, with TRBD2 identical over 7 bases. Germline loops: CDR1 KGHDR, CDR2 SFDVKD. The CDR3 consists of 13 residues. V dropped 9 bases and J dropped 1; count of bases not matched to a gene: 3.

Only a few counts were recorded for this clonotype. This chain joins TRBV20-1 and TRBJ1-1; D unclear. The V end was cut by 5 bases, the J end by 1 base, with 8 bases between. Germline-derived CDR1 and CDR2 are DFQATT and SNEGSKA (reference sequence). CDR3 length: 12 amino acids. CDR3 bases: TGCAGTGCTGGGCCGGGGAACACTGAAGCTTTCTTT. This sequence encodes CSAGPGNTEAFF.

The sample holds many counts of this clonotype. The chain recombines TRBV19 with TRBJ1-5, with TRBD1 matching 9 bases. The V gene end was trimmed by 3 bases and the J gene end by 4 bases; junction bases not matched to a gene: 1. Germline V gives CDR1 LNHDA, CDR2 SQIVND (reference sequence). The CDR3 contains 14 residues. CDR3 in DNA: TGTGCCAGTAGTATCGGGACAGGGAATCAGCCCCAGCATTTT. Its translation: CASSIGTGNQPQHF.

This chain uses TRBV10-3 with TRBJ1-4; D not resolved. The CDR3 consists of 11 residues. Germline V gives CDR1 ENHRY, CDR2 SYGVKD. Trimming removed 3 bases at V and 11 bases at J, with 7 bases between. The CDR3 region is CAISDGGKLFF. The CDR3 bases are TGTGCCATCAGTGATGGAGGGAAACTGTTTTTT.

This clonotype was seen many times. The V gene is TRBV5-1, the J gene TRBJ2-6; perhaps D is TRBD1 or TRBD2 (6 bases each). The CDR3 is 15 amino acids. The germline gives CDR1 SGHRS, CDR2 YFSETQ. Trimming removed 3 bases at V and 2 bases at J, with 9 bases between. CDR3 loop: CASSSGEAGANVLTF. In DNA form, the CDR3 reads TGCGCCAGCAGCTCAGGGGAGGCTGGGGCCAACGTCCTGACTTTC.

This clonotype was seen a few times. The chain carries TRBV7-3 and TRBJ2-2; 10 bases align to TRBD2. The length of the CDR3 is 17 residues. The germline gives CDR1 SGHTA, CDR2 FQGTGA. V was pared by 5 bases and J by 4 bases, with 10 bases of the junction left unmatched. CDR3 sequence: CASSLYPLAGVTGELFF. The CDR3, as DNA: TGTGCCAGCAGCCTCTACCCGCTAGCGGGAGTCACCGGGGAGCTGTTTTTT.

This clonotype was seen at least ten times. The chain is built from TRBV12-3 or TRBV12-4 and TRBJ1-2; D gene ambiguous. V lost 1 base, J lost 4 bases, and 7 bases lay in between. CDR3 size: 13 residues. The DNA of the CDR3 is TGTGCCAGCAGTTTAGTTGCTTCCTATGGCTACACCTTC. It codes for CASSLVASYGYTF.

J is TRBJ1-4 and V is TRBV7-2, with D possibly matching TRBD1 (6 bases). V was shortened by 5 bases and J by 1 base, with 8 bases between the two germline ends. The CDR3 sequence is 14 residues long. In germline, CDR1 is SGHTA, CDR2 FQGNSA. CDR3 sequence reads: CASSRGQTNEKLFF. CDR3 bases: TGTGCCAGCAGCCGGGGGCAAACTAATGAAAAACTGTTTTTT.

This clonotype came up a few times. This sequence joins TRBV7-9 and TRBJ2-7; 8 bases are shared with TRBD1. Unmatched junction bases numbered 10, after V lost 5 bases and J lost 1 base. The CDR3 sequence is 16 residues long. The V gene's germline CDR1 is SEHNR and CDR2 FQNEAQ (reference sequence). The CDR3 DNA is TGTGCCAGCAGCCGGAGCGGACAGGGTCAGTCCTACGAGCAGTACGTC. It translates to CASSRSGQGQSYEQYV.

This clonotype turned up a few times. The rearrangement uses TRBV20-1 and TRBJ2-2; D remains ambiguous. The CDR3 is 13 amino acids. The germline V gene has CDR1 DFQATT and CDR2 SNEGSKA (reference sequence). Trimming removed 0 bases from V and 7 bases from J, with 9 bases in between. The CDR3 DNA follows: TGCAGTGCTAGAGATAGCCGGATCGGGGAGCTGTTTTTT. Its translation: CSARDSRIGELFF.

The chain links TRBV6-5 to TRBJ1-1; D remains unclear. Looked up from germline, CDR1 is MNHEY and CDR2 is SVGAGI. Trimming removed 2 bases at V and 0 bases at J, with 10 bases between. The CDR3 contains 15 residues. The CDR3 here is CASSYTTRMNTEAFF. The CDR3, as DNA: TGTGCCAGCAGTTACACGACAAGGATGAACACTGAAGCTTTCTTT.

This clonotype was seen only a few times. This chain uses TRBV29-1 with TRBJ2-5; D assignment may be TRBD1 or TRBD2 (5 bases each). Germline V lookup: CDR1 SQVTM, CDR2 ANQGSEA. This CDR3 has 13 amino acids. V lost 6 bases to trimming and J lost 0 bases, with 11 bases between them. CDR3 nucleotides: TGCAGCGTCCGCAGGGAGTACCAAGAGACCCAGTACTTC. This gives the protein CSVRREYQETQYF.

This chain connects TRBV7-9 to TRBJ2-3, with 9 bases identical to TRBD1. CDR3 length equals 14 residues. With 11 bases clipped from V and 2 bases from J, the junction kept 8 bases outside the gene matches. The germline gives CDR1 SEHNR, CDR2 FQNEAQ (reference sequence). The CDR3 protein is CAAKGQGTTDTQYF. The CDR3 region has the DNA TGTGCCGCGAAGGGACAGGGAACCACAGATACGCAGTATTTT.

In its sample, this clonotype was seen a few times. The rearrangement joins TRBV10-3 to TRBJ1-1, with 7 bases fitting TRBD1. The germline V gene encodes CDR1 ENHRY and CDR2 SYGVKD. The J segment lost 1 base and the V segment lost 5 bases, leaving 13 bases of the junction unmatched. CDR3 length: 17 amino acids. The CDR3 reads CAISPWTGGSRNTEAFF. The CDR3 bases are TGTGCCATCAGTCCCTGGACAGGAGGGTCCAGGAACACTGAAGCTTTCTTT.